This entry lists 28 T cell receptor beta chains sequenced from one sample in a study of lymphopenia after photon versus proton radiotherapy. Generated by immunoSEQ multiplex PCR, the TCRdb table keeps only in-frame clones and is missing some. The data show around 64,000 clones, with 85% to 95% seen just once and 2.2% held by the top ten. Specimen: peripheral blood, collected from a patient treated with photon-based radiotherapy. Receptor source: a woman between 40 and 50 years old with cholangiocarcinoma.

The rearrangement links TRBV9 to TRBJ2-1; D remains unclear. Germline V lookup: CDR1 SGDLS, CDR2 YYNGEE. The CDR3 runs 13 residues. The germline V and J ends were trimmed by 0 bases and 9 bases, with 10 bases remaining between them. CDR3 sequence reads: CASSVDPDGEQFF. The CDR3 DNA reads TGTGCCAGCAGCGTAGATCCGGACGGTGAGCAGTTCTTC.

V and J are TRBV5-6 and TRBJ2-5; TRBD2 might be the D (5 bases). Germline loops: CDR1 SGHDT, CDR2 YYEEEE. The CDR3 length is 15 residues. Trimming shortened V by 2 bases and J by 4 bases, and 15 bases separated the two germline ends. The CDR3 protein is CASSFGASTRETQYF. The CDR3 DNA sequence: TGTGCCAGCAGCTTCGGTGCTAGCACAAGAGAGACCCAGTACTTC.

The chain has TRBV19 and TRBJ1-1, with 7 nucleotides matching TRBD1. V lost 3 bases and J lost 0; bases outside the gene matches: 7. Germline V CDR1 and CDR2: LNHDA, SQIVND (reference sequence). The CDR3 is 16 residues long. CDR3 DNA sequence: TGTGCCAGTAGTATTATGGGGACAGTCATGAACACTGAAGCTTTCTTT. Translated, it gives CASSIMGTVMNTEAFF.

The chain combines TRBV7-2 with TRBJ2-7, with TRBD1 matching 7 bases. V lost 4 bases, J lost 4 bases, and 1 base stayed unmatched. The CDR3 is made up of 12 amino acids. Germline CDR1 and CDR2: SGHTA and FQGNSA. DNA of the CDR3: TGTGCCAGCAGCTCACAGGGGTACGAGCAGTACTTC. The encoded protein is CASSSQGYEQYF.

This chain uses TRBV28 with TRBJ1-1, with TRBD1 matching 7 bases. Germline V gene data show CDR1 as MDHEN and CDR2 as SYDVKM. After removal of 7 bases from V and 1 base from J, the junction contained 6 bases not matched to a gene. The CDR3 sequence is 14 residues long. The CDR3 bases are TGTGCCAGCATTGCCGGGACAGCGAACACTGAAGCTTTCTTT. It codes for CASIAGTANTEAFF.

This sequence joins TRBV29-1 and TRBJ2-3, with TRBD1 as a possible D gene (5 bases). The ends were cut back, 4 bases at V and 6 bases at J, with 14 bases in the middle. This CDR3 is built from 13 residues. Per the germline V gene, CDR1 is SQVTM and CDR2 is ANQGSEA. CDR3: CSVAGDSLDTQYF. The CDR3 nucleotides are TGCAGCGTTGCAGGAGACAGTCTCGATACGCAGTATTTT.

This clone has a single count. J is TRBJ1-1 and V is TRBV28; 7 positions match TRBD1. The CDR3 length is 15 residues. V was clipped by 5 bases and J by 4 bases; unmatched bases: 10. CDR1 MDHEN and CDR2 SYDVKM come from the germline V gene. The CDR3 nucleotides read TGTGCCAGCAGTGAAGACAGGGTCCCACGCACTGAAGCTTTCTTT. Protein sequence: CASSEDRVPRTEAFF.

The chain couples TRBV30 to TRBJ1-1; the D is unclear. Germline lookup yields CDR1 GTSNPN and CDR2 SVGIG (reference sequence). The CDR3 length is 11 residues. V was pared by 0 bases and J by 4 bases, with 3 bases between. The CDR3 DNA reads TGTGCCTGGAGTGTAAGCACTGAAGCTTTCTTT. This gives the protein CAWSVSTEAFF.

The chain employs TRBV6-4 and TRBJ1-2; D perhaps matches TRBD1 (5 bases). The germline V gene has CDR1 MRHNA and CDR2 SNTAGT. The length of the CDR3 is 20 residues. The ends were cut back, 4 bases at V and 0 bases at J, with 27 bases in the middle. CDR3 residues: CASSALDSPEGMRANYGYTF. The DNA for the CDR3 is TGTGCCAGCAGTGCCCTCGACAGTCCCGAAGGAATGCGGGCTAACTATGGCTACACCTTC.

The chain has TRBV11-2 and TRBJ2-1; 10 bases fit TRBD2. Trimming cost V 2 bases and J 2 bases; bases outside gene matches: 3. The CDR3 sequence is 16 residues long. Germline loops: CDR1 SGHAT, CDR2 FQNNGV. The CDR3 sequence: CASSLLSGGAYNEQFF. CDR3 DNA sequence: TGTGCCAGCAGCTTACTAAGCGGGGGGGCCTACAATGAGCAGTTCTTC.

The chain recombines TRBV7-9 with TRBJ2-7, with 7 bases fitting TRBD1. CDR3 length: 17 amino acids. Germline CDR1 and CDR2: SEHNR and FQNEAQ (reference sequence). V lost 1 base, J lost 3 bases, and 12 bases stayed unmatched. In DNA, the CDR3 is TGTGCCAGCAGCTTAGACCAGCCCAAGACAGGGTTCTACGAGCAGTACTTC. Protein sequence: CASSLDQPKTGFYEQYF.

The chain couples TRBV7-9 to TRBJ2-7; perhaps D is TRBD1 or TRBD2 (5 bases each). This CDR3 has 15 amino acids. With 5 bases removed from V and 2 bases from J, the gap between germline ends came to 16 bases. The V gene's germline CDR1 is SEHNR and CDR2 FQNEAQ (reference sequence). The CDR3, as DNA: TGTGCCAGCAGCCCCCCCGGGACGTCACCCTACGAGCAGTACTTC. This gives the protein CASSPPGTSPYEQYF. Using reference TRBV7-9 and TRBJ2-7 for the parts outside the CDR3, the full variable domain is DTGVSQNPRHKITKRGQNVTFRCDPISEHNRLYWYRQTLGQGPEFLTYFQNEAQLEKSRLLSDRFSAERPKGSFSTLEIQRTEQGDSAMYLCASSPPGTSPYEQYFGPGTRLTVT.

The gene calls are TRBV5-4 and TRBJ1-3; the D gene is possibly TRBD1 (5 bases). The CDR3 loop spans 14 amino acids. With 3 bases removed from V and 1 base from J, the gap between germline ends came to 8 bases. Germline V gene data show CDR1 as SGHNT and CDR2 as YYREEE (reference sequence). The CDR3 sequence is CASSWGGSGNTIYF. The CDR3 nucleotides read TGTGCCAGCAGCTGGGGGGGATCTGGAAACACCATATATTTT. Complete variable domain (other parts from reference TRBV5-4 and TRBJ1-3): ETGVTQSPTHLIKTRGQQVTLRCSSQSGHNTVSWYQQALGQGPQFIFQYYREEENGRGNFPPRFSGLQFPNYSSELNVNALELDDSALYLCASSWGGSGNTIYFGEGSWLTVV.

The CDR3 here is CASSLGTLGTDTQYF. CDR3 bases: TGCGCCAGCAGCTTGGGGACACTGGGCACAGATACGCAGTATTTT. The chain combines TRBV5-1 with TRBJ2-3, with D tentatively TRBD1 (5 bases). The CDR3 sequence is 15 residues long. Germline V CDR1 and CDR2: SGHRS, YFSETQ. Trimming removed 0 bases at V and 1 base at J, with 9 bases between.

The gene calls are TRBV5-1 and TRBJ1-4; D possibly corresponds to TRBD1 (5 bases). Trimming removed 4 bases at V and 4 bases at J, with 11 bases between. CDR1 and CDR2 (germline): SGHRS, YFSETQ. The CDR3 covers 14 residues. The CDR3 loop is CASSPGRGNEKLFF. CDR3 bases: TGCGCCAGCAGCCCCGGAAGGGGTAATGAAAAACTGTTTTTT.

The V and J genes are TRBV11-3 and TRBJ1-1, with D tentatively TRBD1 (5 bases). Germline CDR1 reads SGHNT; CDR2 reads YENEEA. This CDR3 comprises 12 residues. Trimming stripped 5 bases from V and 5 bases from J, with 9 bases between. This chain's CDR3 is CASSPGGTEAFF. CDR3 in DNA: TGTGCCAGCAGCCCCGGGGGGACTGAAGCTTTCTTT.

The CDR3 sequence is CASSLTRSGAYTDTQYF. DNA of the CDR3: TGTGCCAGCAGCTTAACCAGGTCGGGGGCATACACAGATACGCAGTATTTT. The genes are TRBV11-2 and TRBJ2-3; D assignment may be TRBD1 or TRBD2 (6 bases each). The CDR3 length is 17 residues. The germline V and J ends were trimmed by 2 bases and 2 bases, with 17 bases remaining between them. Germline V gives CDR1 SGHAT, CDR2 FQNNGV. The full variable domain, in which reference TRBV11-2 and TRBJ2-3 provide the parts outside the CDR3, is EAGVAQSPRYKIIEKRQSVAFWCNPISGHATLYWYQQILGQGPKLLIQFQNNGVVDDSQLPKDRFSAERLKGVDSTLKIQPAKLEDSAVYLCASSLTRSGAYTDTQYFGPGTRLTVL.

The CDR3, as DNA: TGCAGCGTTGAAGTGGGGCAGGTGTATGGGTTGAGGGAGCAGTACTTC. Translation gives CSVEVGQVYGLREQYF. The rearrangement links TRBV29-1 to TRBJ2-7; a possible D gene is TRBD1 (5 bases). The germline CDR1 and CDR2 sequences are SQVTM and ANQGSEA. V gave up 1 base and J gave up 7 bases, with 23 bases separating them. This CDR3 comprises 16 residues.

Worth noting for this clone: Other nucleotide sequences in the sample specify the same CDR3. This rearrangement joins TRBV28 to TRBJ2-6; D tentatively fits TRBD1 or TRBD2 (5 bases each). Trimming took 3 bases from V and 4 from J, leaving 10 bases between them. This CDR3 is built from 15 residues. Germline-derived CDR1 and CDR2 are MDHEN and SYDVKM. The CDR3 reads CASSLQGPGANVLTF. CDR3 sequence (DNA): TGTGCCAGCAGTTTGCAGGGACCCGGGGCCAACGTCCTGACTTTC.

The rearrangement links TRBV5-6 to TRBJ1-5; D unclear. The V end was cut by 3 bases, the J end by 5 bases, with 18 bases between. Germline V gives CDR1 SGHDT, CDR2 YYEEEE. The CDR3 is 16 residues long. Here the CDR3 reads CASSSRTLKMDQPQHF. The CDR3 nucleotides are TGTGCCAGCAGCTCCAGGACTCTTAAGATGGATCAGCCCCAGCATTTT.

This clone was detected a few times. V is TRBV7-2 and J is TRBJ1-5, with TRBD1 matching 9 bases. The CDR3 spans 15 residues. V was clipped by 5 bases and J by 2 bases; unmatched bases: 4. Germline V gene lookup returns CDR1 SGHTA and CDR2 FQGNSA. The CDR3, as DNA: TGTGCCAGCAGCCCGGGACAGGGAGGCAATCAGCCCCAGCATTTT. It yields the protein CASSPGQGGNQPQHF.

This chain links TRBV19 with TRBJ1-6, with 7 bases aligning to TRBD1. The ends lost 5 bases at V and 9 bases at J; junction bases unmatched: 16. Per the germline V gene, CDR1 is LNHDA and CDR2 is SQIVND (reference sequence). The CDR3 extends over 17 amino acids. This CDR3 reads CASSPDLGDRRRSPLHF. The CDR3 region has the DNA TGTGCCAGTAGTCCGGACCTAGGGGACAGACGTCGTTCACCCCTCCACTTT.

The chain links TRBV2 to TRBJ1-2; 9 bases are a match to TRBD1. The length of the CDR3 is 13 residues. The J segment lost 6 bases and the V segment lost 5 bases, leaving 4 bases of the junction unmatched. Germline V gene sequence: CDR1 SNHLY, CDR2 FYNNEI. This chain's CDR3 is CASSPTGGNGYTF. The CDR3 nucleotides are TGTGCCAGCAGTCCTACAGGGGGCAATGGCTACACCTTC.

The CDR3 sequence: CASSSLGGELFF. The DNA of the CDR3 is TGTGCCAGTAGTTCCCTGGGCGGGGAGCTGTTTTTT. The chain joins TRBV19 to TRBJ2-2; D gene ambiguous. The V end lost 5 bases, the J end lost 7 bases, and 8 bases lay between the germline ends. Germline-derived CDR1 and CDR2 are LNHDA and SQIVND (reference sequence). The CDR3 extends over 12 amino acids.

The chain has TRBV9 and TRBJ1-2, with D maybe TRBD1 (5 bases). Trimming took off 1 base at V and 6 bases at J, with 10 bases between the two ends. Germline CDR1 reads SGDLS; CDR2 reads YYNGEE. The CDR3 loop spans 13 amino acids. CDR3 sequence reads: CASSVSFRDGYTF. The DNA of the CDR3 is TGTGCCAGCAGCGTATCGTTCAGGGATGGCTACACCTTC.

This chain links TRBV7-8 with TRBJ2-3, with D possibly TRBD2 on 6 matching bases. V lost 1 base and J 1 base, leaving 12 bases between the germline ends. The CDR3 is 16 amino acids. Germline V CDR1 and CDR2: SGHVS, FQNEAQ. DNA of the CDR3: TGTGCCAGCAGCTTAGTCGGGACTTTAGGCACAGATACGCAGTATTTT. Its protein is CASSLVGTLGTDTQYF.

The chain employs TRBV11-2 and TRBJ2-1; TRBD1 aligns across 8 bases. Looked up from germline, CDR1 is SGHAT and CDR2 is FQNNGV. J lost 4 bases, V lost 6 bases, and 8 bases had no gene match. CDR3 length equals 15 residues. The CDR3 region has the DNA TGTGCCAGCAGTCAGACGGGACAGGCGTACAATGAGCAGTTCTTC. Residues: CASSQTGQAYNEQFF.

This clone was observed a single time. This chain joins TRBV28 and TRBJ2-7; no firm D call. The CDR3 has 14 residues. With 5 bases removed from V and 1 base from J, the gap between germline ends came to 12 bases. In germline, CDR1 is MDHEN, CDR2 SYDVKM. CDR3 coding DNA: TGTGCCAGCAGTCCTCGACACCTTTCCTACGAGCAGTACTTC. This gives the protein CASSPRHLSYEQYF. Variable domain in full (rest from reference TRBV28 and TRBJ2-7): DVKVTQSSRYLVKRTGEKVFLECVQDMDHENMFWYRQDPGLGLRLIYFSYDVKMKEKGDIPEGYSVSREKKERFSLILESASTNQTSMYLCASSPRHLSYEQYFGPGTRLTVT.